These 23 T cell receptor beta chains were all obtained from the same sample, sequenced in a study of Ad26.COV2.S vaccination and SARS-CoV-2 variants. Treatment: 19 received Ad26.COV2.S at low or high dose, single or two shots; a few received placebo; per-sample allocation not given. The samples date from day 63 after the first vaccine or placebo injection. Clones were sequenced by immunoSEQ multiplex PCR, and TCRdb holds only the in-frame ones, with some missing. The sample lists about 280,000 clones; 87% were seen once. Here the sequenced sample was peripheral blood, taken in a trial of Ad26.COV2.S vaccine versus placebo. These receptors all come from a person aged 18-60 years who received the Ad26.COV2.S COVID-19 vaccine or a placebo.

This clone came up once. The chain is built from TRBV13 and TRBJ1-4, with 7 bases aligning to TRBD1. After removal of 5 bases from V and 8 bases from J, the junction contained 8 bases not matched to a gene. Germline assignment: CDR1 PRHDT and CDR2 FYEKMQ (reference sequence). There are 14 residues in the CDR3. Written as DNA, the CDR3 is TGTGCCAGCAGCAAACGACAGGGAGGCGAAAAACTGTTTTTT. Its protein is CASSKRQGGEKLFF.

The rearrangement links TRBV9 to TRBJ1-5; the match to TRBD1 covers 9 bases. The CDR3 covers 15 residues. The germline gives CDR1 SGDLS, CDR2 YYNGEE. After removal of 7 bases from V and 6 bases from J, the junction contained 11 bases not matched to a gene. The CDR3: CASPCGTGSGQPQHF. In DNA form, the CDR3 reads TGTGCCAGCCCCTGCGGGACAGGGTCGGGTCAGCCCCAGCATTTT.

The CDR3 reads CASSPRGAYTGELFF. The CDR3 DNA reads TGTGCCAGCAGCCCGCGGGGGGCGTACACCGGGGAGCTGTTTTTT. The V call is TRBV11-3, the J call TRBJ2-2; 8 bases align to TRBD2. CDR1 and CDR2 (germline): SGHNT, YENEEA. V shed 5 bases and J 3 bases; nucleotides not matched to a gene: 5. There are 15 residues in the CDR3.

The CDR3 loop reads CASSVDATYNEQFF. DNA for the CDR3: TGTGCCAGCAGCGTAGACGCGACCTACAATGAGCAGTTCTTC. The chain recombines TRBV9 with TRBJ2-1; D remains unclear. CDR1 and CDR2 (germline): SGDLS, YYNGEE. The CDR3 runs 14 residues. V dropped 0 bases and J dropped 2 bases, with 6 bases sitting between them.

The chain joins TRBV9 to TRBJ2-5, with 7 bases matching TRBD1. The CDR3 spans 15 residues. The junction had 7 bases not matched to a gene; V was cut back by 0 bases and J by 5 bases. Germline lookup yields CDR1 SGDLS and CDR2 YYNGEE. CDR3: CASSVDNRGRETQYF. Written as DNA, the CDR3 is TGTGCCAGCAGCGTAGACAACAGGGGAAGGGAGACCCAGTACTTC.

V and J are TRBV11-3 and TRBJ1-6, with D tentatively TRBD1 (5 bases). This CDR3 comprises 15 residues. Germline assignment: CDR1 SGHNT and CDR2 YENEEA. Trimming cost V 5 bases and J 4 bases, with 12 bases left between them. CDR3 bases: TGTGCCAGCAGCGCGGGGCTAAGATATAATTCACCCCTCCACTTT. Encoded protein: CASSAGLRYNSPLHF.

This clone was seen more than once but under ten times. This chain links TRBV5-5 with TRBJ1-5, with D perhaps TRBD1 (6 bases). The CDR3 spans 14 residues. Germline V gene lookup returns CDR1 SGHKS and CDR2 YYEKEE (reference sequence). With 4 bases removed from V and 6 bases from J, the gap between germline ends came to 14 bases. The CDR3 nucleotides read TGTGCCAGCAGCCAGGGGCCATTCGGTCAGCCCCAGCATTTT. It specifies CASSQGPFGQPQHF.

The V and J genes are TRBV5-4 and TRBJ2-2; 10 nucleotides match TRBD2. V shed 1 base, J shed 5 bases, and the junction held 8 bases outside the gene matches. This CDR3 spans 17 amino acids. Germline CDR1 is SGHNT and CDR2 is YYREEE (reference sequence). CDR3 protein: CASSLNPSGRATGELFF. CDR3 DNA sequence: TGTGCCAGCAGCTTGAACCCTAGCGGGAGAGCAACCGGGGAGCTGTTTTTT. The variable domain in full, completed from reference TRBV5-4 and TRBJ2-2, reads ETGVTQSPTHLIKTRGQQVTLRCSSQSGHNTVSWYQQALGQGPQFIFQYYREEENGRGNFPPRFSGLQFPNYSSELNVNALELDDSALYLCASSLNPSGRATGELFFGEGSRLTVL.

V is TRBV10-3 and J is TRBJ2-1; TRBD2 agrees at 12 bases. V lost 5 bases and J lost 8; bases outside the gene matches: 4. CDR1 and CDR2 from the germline V gene are ENHRY and SYGVKD. The CDR3 consists of 14 residues. The CDR3 DNA reads TGTGCCATCAGTATAGGACTAGCGGGATATGAGCAGTTCTTC. Amino acid sequence: CAISIGLAGYEQFF.

This clone has only a few counts. The V and J genes are TRBV6-2 or TRBV6-3 and TRBJ2-7; 13 positions match TRBD2. Trimming cost V 5 bases and J 4 bases; bases outside gene matches: 5. Germline V gene lookup returns CDR1 MNHEY and CDR2 SVGEGT. This CDR3 has 15 amino acids. CDR3 sequence reads: CASSTRTSGSYEQYF. The DNA of the CDR3 is TGTGCCAGCAGTACACGGACTAGCGGGAGTTACGAGCAGTACTTC.

The chain uses TRBV7-2 and TRBJ2-7; TRBD2 matches 7 bases. The CDR3 loop spans 15 amino acids. Per germline, CDR1 SGHTA and CDR2 FQGNSA. V lost 1 base, J lost 0 bases, and 3 bases stayed unmatched. CDR3 DNA: TGTGCCAGCAGCTTAGGCGGGAGCTTCTCCTACGAGCAGTACTTC. As protein: CASSLGGSFSYEQYF.

The gene calls are TRBV5-1 and TRBJ2-1; D possibly matches TRBD1 or TRBD2 (5 bases each). This CDR3 has 13 residues. V shed 0 bases and J shed 10 bases, with 11 bases lying between them. Germline V gives CDR1 SGHRS, CDR2 YFSETQ. The CDR3 coding sequence is TGCGCCAGCAGCTTGGTCGGGGCCCGGGAGCAGTTCTTC. It translates to CASSLVGAREQFF.

The rearrangement links TRBV21-1 to TRBJ1-3; TRBD1 was called by the table and not checked on the DNA. TRBV21-1 is reported as a pseudogene. The CDR3 spans 20 residues. The CDR3 nucleotides read TGTGCCAGCAGCAAAGGGACACCGGGACAGCCGGATCTCCCCCGAAACACCATATATTTT. It is translated as CASSKGTPGQPDLPRNTIYF.

CDR3 in DNA: TGTGCCAGCGGGAAGGGGGGAGACAAAAACATTCAGTACTTC. The encoded protein is CASGKGGDKNIQYF. This chain connects TRBV7-2 to TRBJ2-4; perhaps D is TRBD1 or TRBD2 (6 bases each). Germline V lookup: CDR1 SGHTA, CDR2 FQGNSA. The V end was cut by 8 bases, the J end by 3 bases, with 14 bases between. CDR3 length: 14 residues.

The chain links TRBV30 to TRBJ1-1, with a possible D match to TRBD1 (6 bases). Germline CDR1 is GTSNPN and CDR2 is SVGIG (reference sequence). The CDR3 loop spans 14 amino acids. V was cut by 3 bases and J by 4 bases, with 15 bases left in between. The CDR3 protein is CAWSIERGATEAFF. The CDR3 nucleotides are TGTGCCTGGAGCATTGAACGGGGGGCCACTGAAGCTTTCTTT.

The chain combines TRBV30 with TRBJ2-5; D may be TRBD1 (6 bases). The germline gives CDR1 GTSNPN, CDR2 SVGIG (reference sequence). Trimming shortened V by 0 bases and J by 2 bases, and 13 bases separated the two germline ends. The length of the CDR3 is 15 residues. The CDR3 loop reads CAWSVGVGTQETQYF. In DNA form, the CDR3 reads TGTGCCTGGAGTGTTGGAGTCGGGACACAAGAGACCCAGTACTTC.

The chain links TRBV18 to TRBJ1-5; D remains ambiguous. Trimming took off 3 bases at V and 3 bases at J, with 9 bases between the two ends. This CDR3 is 14 amino acids long. The germline gives CDR1 KGHSH, CDR2 LQKENI. CDR3 in DNA: TGTGCCAGCTCACCGAACGGATACAATCAGCCCCAGCATTTT. Its translation: CASSPNGYNQPQHF.

As DNA, the CDR3 is TGTGCCAGCAGAAGACAGGCCCTTCCGGGTAACGAGCAGTACTTC. Its translation is CASRRQALPGNEQYF. V usage is TRBV7-2 and J usage is TRBJ2-7, with D possibly matching TRBD1 (6 bases). Germline V gene lookup returns CDR1 SGHTA and CDR2 FQGNSA. The CDR3 is made up of 15 amino acids. V was clipped by 6 bases and J by 5 bases, with 20 bases between them.

V usage is TRBV6-1 and J usage is TRBJ2-7, with D unresolved. V gave up 0 bases and J gave up 3 bases, with 6 bases separating them. The CDR3 sequence is 13 residues long. CDR1 is MNHNS and CDR2 is SASEGT in the germline V gene. The CDR3 here is CASSEAPYYEQYF. In DNA form, the CDR3 reads TGTGCCAGCAGTGAAGCGCCCTACTACGAGCAGTACTTC.

The chain joins TRBV2 to TRBJ2-7; 9 bases fit TRBD1. The CDR3 extends over 14 amino acids. Germline V lookup: CDR1 SNHLY, CDR2 FYNNEI. The V gene end was trimmed by 5 bases and the J gene end by 8 bases; junction bases not matched to a gene: 10. The DNA for the CDR3 is TGTGCCAGCAGTACCGGGACAGGGAAAGGAAAGCAGTACTTC. It encodes CASSTGTGKGKQYF.

The chain joins TRBV29-1 to TRBJ1-2, with 8 bases identical to TRBD1. CDR3 length: 11 amino acids. Germline lookup yields CDR1 SQVTM and CDR2 ANQGSEA. V shed 6 bases, J shed 5 bases, and the junction held 2 bases outside the gene matches. The CDR3 coding sequence is TGCAGCGTAAGGACAGGGTATGGCTACACCTTC. Amino acid sequence: CSVRTGYGYTF. The whole variable domain, filled in from reference TRBV29-1 and TRBJ1-2, reads SAVISQKPSRDICQRGTSLTIQCQVDSQVTMMFWYRQQPGQSLTLIATANQGSEATYESGFVIDKFPISRPNLTFSTLTVSNMSPEDSSIYLCSVRTGYGYTFGSGTRLTVV.

The rearrangement links TRBV7-2 to TRBJ1-1; D not resolved. The germline gives CDR1 SGHTA, CDR2 FQGNSA. The CDR3 has 14 amino acids. V was shortened by 1 base and J by 3 bases, with 9 bases between the two germline ends. CDR3 in DNA: TGTGCCAGCAGCTTAGAGGGTTGGGACACTGAAGCTTTCTTT. Amino acid sequence: CASSLEGWDTEAFF.

This clone showed up just once. The CDR3 coding sequence is TGCGCCAGCAGCTCGGCGGGGACTAGCGGGGGGCCAGATACGCAGTATTTT. This translates into CASSSAGTSGGPDTQYF. The chain is built from TRBV5-1 and TRBJ2-3, with 15 bases aligning to TRBD2. Germline V CDR1 and CDR2: SGHRS, YFSETQ. V lost 3 bases, J lost 4 bases, and 6 bases stayed unmatched. The CDR3 extends over 17 amino acids.